A selection of T cell receptor beta chains follows, all from one sample in a study of cytomegalovirus exposure and HLA in healthy donors. TCRdb's copy holds only in-frame clones and misses some; the assay was immunoSEQ multiplex PCR. The sample consists of 90,000 or so clones, approximately 78% of them appearing once. What was sequenced was PBMCs. Source of these receptors: a male donor in good health and CMV-seropositive. Both conserved end residues are part of each CDR3. Each record gives: J gene, clone size, D gene, V gene, CDR3 DNA, CDR3 protein. D genes are given only for firm matches. Some rows have no size entry. The others give once, few or many, or a class for an expanded clone.

J: TRBJ2-2
size: .
D: TRBD1
V: TRBV2
DNA: TGTGCCAGCAGCCCAATACAGGGGACCGGGGAGCTGTTTTTT
CDR3: CASSPIQGTGELFF

J: TRBJ2-7
size: .
D: .
V: TRBV21-1
DNA: TGTGCCAGCAGCGTTGGAGGGGGCCACGAGCAGTACTTC
CDR3: CASSVGGGHEQYF

J: TRBJ1-1
size: once
D: .
V: TRBV7-3
DNA: TGTGCCAGCAGCTTATTAGGGGTGGGAGCTTTCTTT
CDR3: CASSLLGVGAFF

J: TRBJ1-2
size: .
D: .
V: TRBV6-4
DNA: TGTGCCAGCAGTGACTCGAGTACGGGGGTTGCCTATGGCTACACCTTC
CDR3: CASSDSSTGVAYGYTF

J: TRBJ2-4
size: .
D: TRBD2
V: TRBV27
DNA: TGTGCCAGCAGGTCATTCGGGGGGGTCATTCAGTACTTC
CDR3: CASRSFGGVIQYF

J: TRBJ1-2
size: once
D: TRBD1
V: TRBV7-2
DNA: TGTGCCAGCAGCTTGACAGGGGGACAGGTCTATGGCTACACCTTC
CDR3: CASSLTGGQVYGYTF

J: TRBJ2-7
size: .
D: .
V: TRBV7-6
DNA: TGTGCCAGCAGCTTAAAGCAGGGGTCTGCGTACGGGCAGTACTTC
CDR3: CASSLKQGSAYGQYF

J: TRBJ2-5
size: .
D: TRBD2
V: TRBV28
DNA: TGTGCCAGCAGTTTAATGACTAGCCAGGTGGAGACCCAGTACTTC
CDR3: CASSLMTSQVETQYF

J: TRBJ2-5
size: .
D: TRBD1
V: TRBV7-2
DNA: TGTGCCAGCAGCTTAGGAGACAGGGGTAGCCAAGAGACCCAGTACTTC
CDR3: CASSLGDRGSQETQYF

J: TRBJ2-1
size: .
D: TRBD2
V: TRBV5-1
DNA: TGCGCCAGCAGCTTGATCCCTCCTAGCGGGGGGCCATACAATGAGCAGTTCTTC
CDR3: CASSLIPPSGGPYNEQFF

J: TRBJ1-2
size: .
D: TRBD1
V: TRBV28
DNA: TGTGCCAGCAGTTTGCCGGGACAGGGCTATGGCTACACCTTC
CDR3: CASSLPGQGYGYTF

J: TRBJ2-7
size: .
D: TRBD1
V: TRBV29-1
DNA: TGCAGCGTTGAAGAGGGAACAGGGGCCTTTTACGAGCAGTACTTC
CDR3: CSVEEGTGAFYEQYF

J: TRBJ2-5
size: .
D: .
V: TRBV4-2
DNA: TGTGCCAGCAGCCAAGGGGATAGGAGGGCGGAGACCCAGTACTTC
CDR3: CASSQGDRRAETQYF

J: TRBJ2-1
size: .
D: TRBD2
V: TRBV4-2
DNA: TGTGCCAGCAGCCCTAGCGGGGGCCCTTACAATGAGCAGTTCTTC
CDR3: CASSPSGGPYNEQFF

J: TRBJ2-7
size: .
D: TRBD1
V: TRBV4-1
DNA: TGCGCCAGCAGCCTGGGACAGGGGGACTACGAGCAGTACTTC
CDR3: CASSLGQGDYEQYF

J: TRBJ1-2
size: once
D: TRBD1
V: TRBV28
DNA: TGTGCCAGCAGTGAGACAGGGGGCTTCTATGGCTACACCTTC
CDR3: CASSETGGFYGYTF

J: TRBJ1-2
size: .
D: .
V: TRBV30
DNA: TGTGCCTGGAGTGAGGGGCTGGGGTATGATGGCTACACCTTC
CDR3: CAWSEGLGYDGYTF

J: TRBJ2-2
size: few
D: .
V: TRBV2
DNA: TGTGCCAGCAGTGAAGACACGAACACCGGGGAGCTGTTTTTT
CDR3: CASSEDTNTGELFF

J: TRBJ2-6
size: .
D: .
V: TRBV18
DNA: TGTGCCAGCTCAACTGACATGACCTCTGGGGCCAACGTCCTGACTTTC
CDR3: CASSTDMTSGANVLTF

J: TRBJ1-1
size: .
D: .
V: TRBV5-4
DNA: TGTGCCAGCAGCCACCCCGGACAGCACAACACTGAAGCTTTCTTT
CDR3: CASSHPGQHNTEAFF

J: TRBJ2-7
size: .
D: .
V: TRBV28
DNA: TGTGCCAGCAGTTTCGTCGGGGTTGTGCGCGAGCAGTACTTC
CDR3: CASSFVGVVREQYF

J: TRBJ1-6
size: .
D: TRBD1
V: TRBV6-1
DNA: TGTGCCAGCAGTGCTCTCTCAGGGGGTAATTCACCCCTCCACTTT
CDR3: CASSALSGGNSPLHF

J: TRBJ1-5
size: .
D: .
V: TRBV5-6
DNA: TGTGCCAGCAGCGCCCGGGGACTGAGGGGCAATCAGCCCCAGCATTTT
CDR3: CASSARGLRGNQPQHF

J: TRBJ2-1
size: .
D: .
V: TRBV6-6
DNA: TGTGCCAGCAGTTACCCTAATGAGCAGTTCTTC
CDR3: CASSYPNEQFF

J: TRBJ2-7
size: .
D: .
V: TRBV28
DNA: TGTGCCAGCAGTACCGAGGACTCCCATGGAGAGCAGTACTTC
CDR3: CASSTEDSHGEQYF

J: TRBJ2-2
size: .
D: TRBD1
V: TRBV6-6
DNA: TGTGCCAGCAGAAACGGAGGACAGGGGGCTGTCGGGGAGCTGTTTTTT
CDR3: CASRNGGQGAVGELFF

J: TRBJ1-6
size: few
D: .
V: TRBV28
DNA: TGTGCCAGCAGGGGGGGGTCACCCCTCCACTTT
CDR3: CASRGGSPLHF

J: TRBJ1-1
size: .
D: .
V: TRBV19
DNA: TGTGCCAGTTCTGATAGGATGGGGAGGAGGAACACTGAAGCTTTCTTT
CDR3: CASSDRMGRRNTEAFF

J: TRBJ1-1
size: .
D: .
V: TRBV27
DNA: TGTGCCAGCAAGAATCTAGGGAGCACTGAAGCTTTCTTT
CDR3: CASKNLGSTEAFF

J: TRBJ2-1
size: .
D: TRBD2
V: TRBV6-4
DNA: TGTGCCAGCAGTGCCTCGAGCGGGGGGTCATACAATGAGCAGTTCTTC
CDR3: CASSASSGGSYNEQFF

J: TRBJ2-7
size: few
D: TRBD1
V: TRBV6-1
DNA: TGTGCCAGCAGTGGCTACGACAGGGGATTCTCCTACGAGCAGTACTTC
CDR3: CASSGYDRGFSYEQYF

J: TRBJ2-1
size: .
D: .
V: TRBV5-5
DNA: TGTGCCAGCAGCTGGGGGGTAGGGCAGTTCTTC
CDR3: CASSWGVGQFF

J: TRBJ2-1
size: .
D: TRBD2
V: TRBV5-1
DNA: TGCGCCAGCAGCCCTCCGGGAGGCTACAATGAGCAGTTCTTC
CDR3: CASSPPGGYNEQFF

J: TRBJ2-7
size: .
D: .
V: TRBV7-2
DNA: TGTGCCAGCCGGAGTTTAACCTACGAGCAGTACTTC
CDR3: CASRSLTYEQYF

J: TRBJ2-7
size: .
D: .
V: TRBV19
DNA: TGTGCCAGTAGTACCACGACACAAACGAAGCAGTACTTC
CDR3: CASSTTTQTKQYF

J: TRBJ2-3
size: .
D: TRBD2
V: TRBV6-5
DNA: TGTGCCAGCAGGCCGGGACTAGCAGTTCATACGCAGTATTTT
CDR3: CASRPGLAVHTQYF

J: TRBJ2-7
size: .
D: TRBD1
V: TRBV2
DNA: TGTGCCAGCAGTGAGAGACAGGGGTCCTCCGAGCAGTACTTC
CDR3: CASSERQGSSEQYF

J: TRBJ2-3
size: .
D: TRBD2
V: TRBV5-1
DNA: TGCGCCAGCAGTGACCTAGCGGGGGGCGACACAGATACGCAGTATTTT
CDR3: CASSDLAGGDTDTQYF

J: TRBJ2-5
size: .
D: TRBD1
V: TRBV28
DNA: TGTGCCAGCAGTCCATGGGCAGGGGGCTGGGAGACCCAGTACTTC
CDR3: CASSPWAGGWETQYF

J: TRBJ1-2
size: .
D: TRBD1
V: TRBV14
DNA: TGTGCCAGCAGCCCCCCTCGGACAGGGTGGTATGGCTACACCTTC
CDR3: CASSPPRTGWYGYTF

J: TRBJ2-7
size: .
D: TRBD1
V: TRBV19
DNA: TGTGCCAGTAGTCCCGGGACAGAAGCCTACGAGCAGTACTTC
CDR3: CASSPGTEAYEQYF

J: TRBJ1-4
size: few
D: .
V: TRBV6-1
DNA: TGTGCCAGCAGTGAAGCAATTTGGAGGGGAGATGAAAAACTGTTTTTT
CDR3: CASSEAIWRGDEKLFF

J: TRBJ2-7
size: .
D: .
V: TRBV11-3
DNA: TGTGCCAGCAGCCCTGAGTCCTACGAGCAGTACTTC
CDR3: CASSPESYEQYF

J: TRBJ1-5
size: once
D: .
V: TRBV27
DNA: TGTGCCAGCAGTCCTGGGACACCAAGCAATCAGCCCCAGCATTTT
CDR3: CASSPGTPSNQPQHF

J: TRBJ1-1
size: .
D: .
V: TRBV10-1
DNA: TGCGCCAGCAGTGCCGCGATACAGGGATCGGCGGAGCCTGAAGCTTTCTTT
CDR3: CASSAAIQGSAEPEAFF

J: TRBJ2-7
size: few
D: TRBD1
V: TRBV7-3
DNA: TGTGCCAGCAGCGTTTCCGGGACAGGAGCATACGAGCAGTACTTC
CDR3: CASSVSGTGAYEQYF

J: TRBJ1-1
size: .
D: .
V: TRBV4-1
DNA: TGCGCCAGCAGCCAAGATCAGGGGATGAACACTGAAGCTTTCTTT
CDR3: CASSQDQGMNTEAFF

J: TRBJ2-4
size: few
D: TRBD2
V: TRBV5-4
DNA: TGTGCCAGCAGGGATATAACTAGCGTTACAAACATTCAGTACTTC
CDR3: CASRDITSVTNIQYF

J: TRBJ2-3
size: .
D: TRBD1
V: TRBV5-4
DNA: TGTGCCAGCAGCCCACAGGGGACAGATACGCAGTATTTT
CDR3: CASSPQGTDTQYF

J: TRBJ2-5
size: .
D: .
V: TRBV7-2
DNA: TGTGCCAGCAGCCGGGGACTCCAAGAGACCCAGTACTTC
CDR3: CASSRGLQETQYF

J: TRBJ2-3
size: .
D: TRBD1
V: TRBV12-5
DNA: TGTGCTAGTGGCCGCCGACAGGGGGCAGATACGCAGTATTTT
CDR3: CASGRRQGADTQYF

J: TRBJ2-7
size: .
D: .
V: TRBV18
DNA: TGTGCCAGCTCACGGTACAGCGGACCCGTTCAGTACTTC
CDR3: CASSRYSGPVQYF

J: TRBJ1-6
size: .
D: .
V: TRBV7-2
DNA: TGTGCCAGCAGCCGTTTGACAGGCCATAATTCACCCCTCCACTTT
CDR3: CASSRLTGHNSPLHF

J: TRBJ2-3
size: .
D: .
V: TRBV11-2
DNA: TGTGCCAGCAGCTTAGCTGGGTTCGCGGGTACGCAGTATTTT
CDR3: CASSLAGFAGTQYF

J: TRBJ2-7
size: .
D: TRBD1
V: TRBV5-4
DNA: TGTGCCAGCAGCTATTGGACAGGGGGGACCTACGAGCAGTACTTC
CDR3: CASSYWTGGTYEQYF

J: TRBJ1-3
size: once
D: .
V: TRBV27
DNA: TGTGCCGAGACAGGCTCTGGAAACACCATATATTTT
CDR3: CAETGSGNTIYF

J: TRBJ1-1
size: .
D: .
V: TRBV10-3
DNA: TGTGCCATCAGGGGGGACGATGGGAGGCCTGAAGCTTTCTTT
CDR3: CAIRGDDGRPEAFF

J: TRBJ2-1
size: .
D: TRBD2
V: TRBV2
DNA: TGTGCCAGCAGGCGAGGACTAGCGGGAGGGTTCCTCTCCTACAATGAGCAGTTCTTC
CDR3: CASRRGLAGGFLSYNEQFF

J: TRBJ2-5
size: .
D: TRBD2
V: TRBV9
DNA: TGTGCCAGCAGCGTAGGACTAGCCGAGCAAGAGACCCAGTACTTC
CDR3: CASSVGLAEQETQYF

J: TRBJ2-3
size: few
D: TRBD2
V: TRBV27
DNA: TGTGCCAGCAGTTTTAATAGGGCGGGGGGAAGCACAGATACGCAGTATTTT
CDR3: CASSFNRAGGSTDTQYF